This T cell receptor beta chain came from a study of T-cell reconstitution after alpha-beta-depleted transplantation in children. Unique molecular identifiers were incorporated into the prepared TCRbeta library. TCRdb reprocessed the PCR reads with MiXCR, giving one entry per CDR3 protein. This table has 490,000 or so distinct CDR3 sequences, under 15% appearing once. This clonotype was picked up many times. CDR1 and CDR2 (germline): SGHDT, YYEEEE. V was shortened by 0 bases and J by 9 bases, with 7 bases between the two germline ends. This CDR3 contains 12 residues. Here the sequenced sample was PBMCs from the stem cell graft donor, taken from the stem cell graft. The TCR sequence derives from a human donor who donated a stem cell graft to a child with combined immunodeficiency. This chain uses TRBV5-6 with TRBJ2-1, with D hard to call. The CDR3 here is CASSLVSPEQFF. CDR3 nucleotide sequence: TGTGCCAGCAGCTTGGTGAGTCCTGAGCAGTTCTTC.